A selection of T cell receptor beta chains follows, all from one sample in a study of T cells in localized non-small cell lung cancer. Profiled with immunoSEQ multiplex PCR; TCRdb holds only in-frame clones, not every one. The sample consists of 50,000 or so clones, over 60% of them appearing once. The sample consisted of PBMCs, taken before any cancer treatment. The source is a woman aged 35-75 years with stage II lung adenocarcinoma. The CDR3 runs from the conserved cysteine through the conserved F or W. D genes are given only for firm matches. Clone size is given for some rows only: seen once, a few or many times, or a class if the clone is expanded.

V	J	size	D	CDR3	DNA
TRBV28	TRBJ2-7	NA	NA	CASSLLSGVSFYEQYF	TGTGCCAGCAGTTTGCTATCGGGGGTCTCTTTCTACGAGCAGTACTTC
TRBV2	TRBJ2-1	few	NA	CASFTILGWNEQFF	TGTGCCAGCTTTACGATATTGGGCTGGAATGAGCAGTTCTTC
TRBV5-6	TRBJ2-1	once	NA	CASSFGTGTYNEQFF	TGTGCCAGCAGCTTTGGCACAGGCACCTACAATGAGCAGTTCTTC
TRBV30	TRBJ1-2	NA	NA	CAWSPAGLYGYTF	TGTGCCTGGAGTCCTGCAGGCCTATATGGCTACACCTTC
TRBV4-1	TRBJ2-7	NA	NA	CASSQERAPAYEQYF	TGCGCCAGCAGCCAAGAAAGGGCTCCAGCCTACGAGCAGTACTTC
TRBV7-9	TRBJ1-5	NA	NA	CASSPTGGSNQPQHF	TGTGCCAGCAGCCCTACCGGAGGTAGCAATCAGCCCCAGCATTTT
TRBV27	TRBJ1-2	NA	NA	CASSSQDNYGYTF	TGTGCCAGCAGTTCCCAAGACAACTATGGCTACACCTTC
TRBV28	TRBJ2-7	NA	NA	CASSSRQRAYEQYF	TGTGCCAGCAGTTCCAGACAACGCGCCTACGAGCAGTACTTC
TRBV14	TRBJ1-2	NA	NA	CASSHGQNPIYGYTF	TGTGCCAGCAGCCACGGACAGAATCCAATCTATGGCTACACCTTC
TRBV6-5	TRBJ1-5	NA	NA	CASTLGGAGNQPQHF	TGTGCCAGCACCCTAGGAGGGGCAGGCAATCAGCCCCAGCATTTT
TRBV7-3	TRBJ2-2	NA	TRBD2	CASSPVGGSTGELFF	TGTGCCAGCAGCCCCGTCGGGGGGAGCACCGGGGAGCTGTTTTTT
TRBV30	TRBJ1-2	NA	NA	CATHPRGINYGYTF	TGTGCCACACACCCTCGAGGTATAAACTATGGCTACACCTTC
TRBV6-4	TRBJ2-7	NA	TRBD2	CASSLSGGSYEQYF	TGTGCCAGCAGCCTTAGCGGGGGCTCCTACGAGCAGTACTTC
TRBV28	TRBJ1-1	NA	TRBD1	CASSLKADRGTEAFF	TGTGCCAGCAGTTTAAAGGCGGACAGGGGCACTGAAGCTTTCTTT
TRBV4-3	TRBJ1-6	NA	TRBD1	CASSDSGTGGRNSPLHF	TGCGCCAGCAGCGACTCCGGGACAGGGGGCCGGAATTCACCCCTCCACTTT
TRBV5-8	TRBJ2-1	NA	TRBD1	CASSSGQDYNEQFF	TGTGCCAGCAGCTCGGGACAGGATTACAATGAGCAGTTCTTC
TRBV11-2	TRBJ1-2	once	NA	CASSSTPRGSGYTF	TGTGCCAGCAGCAGCACGCCCCGCGGGTCTGGCTACACCTTC
TRBV27	TRBJ2-7	NA	TRBD1	CASFGQGTYEQYF	TGTGCCAGCTTTGGACAGGGTACCTACGAGCAGTACTTC